This TCR beta chain came from a study of blood T cell repertoires in COVID-19. Study details: Samples taken during acute and convalescent COVID-19 were collected in the United States, Italy and Spain. Nucleic acid was either cDNA or gDNA, and it came from T cells, B-cell-depleted T cells, or PBMCs.

In the source study's methods: The assay estimated nucleated cells by amplifying reference gene primers. The data were produced by immunoSEQ multiplex PCR, yet TCRdb's version contains in-frame clones alone and is incomplete. V, J and clone size were drawn from that table, and D and trimming were deduced from the DNA. The data show more than 95,000 clones, nearly 90% seen once. CDR1 is LGHDT, CDR2 YNNKEL, per germline (reference sequence). V lost 1 base and J lost 4; bases outside the gene matches: 3. The CDR3 sequence is 14 residues long. Sequencing was done on a sample of peripheral blood. This receptor was obtained from a woman over 75 with acute or convalescent COVID-19. The chain is built from TRBV3-1 (or the pseudogene TRBV3-2) and TRBJ1-1, with 7 bases identical to TRBD1. The CDR3 spells CASSQVNRGTEAFF. CDR3 sequence (DNA): TGTGCCAGCAGCCAAGTGAACAGGGGCACTGAAGCTTTCTTT.